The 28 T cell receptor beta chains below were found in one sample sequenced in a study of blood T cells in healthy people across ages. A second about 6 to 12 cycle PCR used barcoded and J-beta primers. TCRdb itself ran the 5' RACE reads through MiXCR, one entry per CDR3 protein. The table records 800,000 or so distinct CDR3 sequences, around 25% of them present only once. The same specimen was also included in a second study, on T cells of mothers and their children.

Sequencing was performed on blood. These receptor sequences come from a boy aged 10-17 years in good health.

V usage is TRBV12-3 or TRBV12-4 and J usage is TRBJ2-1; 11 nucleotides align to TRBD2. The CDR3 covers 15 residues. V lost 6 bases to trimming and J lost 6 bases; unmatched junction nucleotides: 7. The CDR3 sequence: CASSPGLAVINEQFF. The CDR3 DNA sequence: TGTGCCAGCAGCCCGGGACTAGCGGTGATCAATGAGCAGTTCTTC.

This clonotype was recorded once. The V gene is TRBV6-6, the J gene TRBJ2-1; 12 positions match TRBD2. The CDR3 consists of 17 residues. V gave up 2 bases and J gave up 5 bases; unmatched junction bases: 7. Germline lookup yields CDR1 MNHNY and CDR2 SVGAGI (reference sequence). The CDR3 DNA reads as TGTGCCAGCAGTTACCCTCAGGGACTAGCGGGTAACAATGAGCAGTTCTTC. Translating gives CASSYPQGLAGNNEQFF.

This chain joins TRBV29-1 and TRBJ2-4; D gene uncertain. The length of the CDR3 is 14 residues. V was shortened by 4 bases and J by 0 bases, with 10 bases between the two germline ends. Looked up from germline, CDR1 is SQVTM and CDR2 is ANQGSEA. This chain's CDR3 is CSVGSRLAKNIQYF. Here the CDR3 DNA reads TGCAGCGTTGGCTCTCGGCTAGCCAAAAACATTCAGTACTTC.

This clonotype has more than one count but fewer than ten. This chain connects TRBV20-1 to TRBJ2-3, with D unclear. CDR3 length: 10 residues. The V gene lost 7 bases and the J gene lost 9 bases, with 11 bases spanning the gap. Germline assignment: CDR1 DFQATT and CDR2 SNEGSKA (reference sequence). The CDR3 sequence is CSVKTETQYF. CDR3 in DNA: TGCAGTGTTAAGACCGAGACGCAGTATTTT.

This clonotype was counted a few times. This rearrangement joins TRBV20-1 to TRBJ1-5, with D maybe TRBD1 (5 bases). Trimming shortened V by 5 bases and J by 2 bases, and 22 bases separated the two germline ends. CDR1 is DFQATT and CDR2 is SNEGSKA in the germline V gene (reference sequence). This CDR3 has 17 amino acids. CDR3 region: CSASTGVRASGNQPQHF. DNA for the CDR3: TGCAGTGCTTCAACGGGGGTTAGGGCATCGGGCAATCAGCCCCAGCATTTT.

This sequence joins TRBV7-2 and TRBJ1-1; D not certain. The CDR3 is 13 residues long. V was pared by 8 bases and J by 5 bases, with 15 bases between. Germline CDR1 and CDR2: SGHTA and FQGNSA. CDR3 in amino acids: CASSSVGPTEAFF. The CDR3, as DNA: TGTGCCAGCTCCTCCGTAGGTCCTACTGAAGCTTTCTTT.

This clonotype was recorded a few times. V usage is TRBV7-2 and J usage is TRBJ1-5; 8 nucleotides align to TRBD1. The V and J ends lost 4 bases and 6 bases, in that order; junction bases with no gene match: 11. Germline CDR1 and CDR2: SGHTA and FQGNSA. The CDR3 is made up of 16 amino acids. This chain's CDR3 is CASSWGAGGLGQPQHF. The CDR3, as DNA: TGTGCCAGCAGCTGGGGCGCAGGGGGCTTGGGTCAGCCCCAGCATTTT.

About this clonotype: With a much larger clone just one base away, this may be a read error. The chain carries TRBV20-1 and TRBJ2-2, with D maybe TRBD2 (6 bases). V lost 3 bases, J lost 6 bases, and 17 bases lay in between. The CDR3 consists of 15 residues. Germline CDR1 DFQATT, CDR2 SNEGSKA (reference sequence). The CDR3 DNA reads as TGCAGTGCTAGCCCAGCGGGCACAGGCGCCGGGGAGCTGTTTTTT. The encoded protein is CSASPAGTGAGELFF.

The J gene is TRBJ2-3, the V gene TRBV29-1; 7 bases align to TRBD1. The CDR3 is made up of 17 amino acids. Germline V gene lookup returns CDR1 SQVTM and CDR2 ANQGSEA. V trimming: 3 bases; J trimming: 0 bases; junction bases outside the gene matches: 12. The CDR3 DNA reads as TGCAGCGTTGACCGGGACAACAGGGGCGGGAGCACAGATACGCAGTATTTT. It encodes CSVDRDNRGGSTDTQYF.

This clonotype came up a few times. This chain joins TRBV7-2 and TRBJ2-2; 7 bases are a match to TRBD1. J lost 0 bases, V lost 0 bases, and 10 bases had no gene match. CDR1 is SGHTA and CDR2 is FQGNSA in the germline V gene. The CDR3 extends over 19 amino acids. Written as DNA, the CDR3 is TGTGCCAGCAGCTTAGCCCCACCCAGACAGGGCACGAACACCGGGGAGCTGTTTTTT. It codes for CASSLAPPRQGTNTGELFF.

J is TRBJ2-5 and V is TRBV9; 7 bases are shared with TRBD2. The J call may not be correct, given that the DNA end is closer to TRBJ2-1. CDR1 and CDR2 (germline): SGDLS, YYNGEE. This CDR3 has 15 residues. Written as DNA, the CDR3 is TGTGCCAGCAGCCTCCCCCCGGGAGGTTCGTATGAGCAGTTCTTC. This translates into CASSLPPGGSYEQFF.

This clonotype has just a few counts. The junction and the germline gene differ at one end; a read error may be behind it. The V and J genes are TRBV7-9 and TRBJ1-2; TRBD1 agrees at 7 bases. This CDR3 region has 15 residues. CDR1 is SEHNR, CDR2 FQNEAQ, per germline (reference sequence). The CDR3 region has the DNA TGTGCCAACAGCTTAGCGGGGTTTGGACAGGACGGCTACACCTTC. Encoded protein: CANSLAGFGQDGYTF. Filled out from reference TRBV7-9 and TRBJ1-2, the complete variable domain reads DTGVSQNPRHKITKRGQNVTFRCDPISEHNRLYWYRQTLGQGPEFLTYFQNEAQLEKSRLLSDRFSAERPKGSFSTLEIQRTEQGDSAMYLCANSLAGFGQDGYTFGSGTRLTVV.

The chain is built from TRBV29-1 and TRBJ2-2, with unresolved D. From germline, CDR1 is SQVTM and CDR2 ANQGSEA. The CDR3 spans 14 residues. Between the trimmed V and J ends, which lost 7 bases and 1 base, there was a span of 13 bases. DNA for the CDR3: TGCAGCGCCGAAGGGCAGGTGAACACCGGGGAGCTGTTTTTT. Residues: CSAEGQVNTGELFF.

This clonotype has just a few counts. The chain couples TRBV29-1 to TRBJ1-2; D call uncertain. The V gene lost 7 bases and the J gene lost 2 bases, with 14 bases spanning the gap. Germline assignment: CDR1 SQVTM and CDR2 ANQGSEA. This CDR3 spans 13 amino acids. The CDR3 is CSAYSALNYGYTF. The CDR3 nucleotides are TGCAGCGCATACAGCGCTCTCAACTATGGCTACACCTTC.

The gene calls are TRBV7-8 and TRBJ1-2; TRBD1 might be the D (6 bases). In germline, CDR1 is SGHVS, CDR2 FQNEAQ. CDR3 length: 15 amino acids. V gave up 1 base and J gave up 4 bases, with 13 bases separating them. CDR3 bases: TGTGCCAGCAGCTTAGTTGAATGGGGGGCCTATGGCTACACCTTC. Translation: CASSLVEWGAYGYTF. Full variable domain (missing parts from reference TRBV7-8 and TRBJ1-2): GAGVSQSPRYKVAKRGQDVALRCDPISGHVSLFWYQQALGQGPEFLTYFQNEAQLDKSGLPSDRFFAERPEGSVSTLKIQRTQQEDSAVYLCASSLVEWGAYGYTFGSGTRLTVV.

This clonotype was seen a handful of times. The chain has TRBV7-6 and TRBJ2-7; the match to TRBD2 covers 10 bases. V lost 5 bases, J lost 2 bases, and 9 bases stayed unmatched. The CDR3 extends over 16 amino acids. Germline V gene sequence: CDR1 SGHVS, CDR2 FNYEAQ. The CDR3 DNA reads TGTGCCAGCAGCCCCATGGCTCTAGCGGGGGCCTACGAGCAGTACTTC. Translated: CASSPMALAGAYEQYF.

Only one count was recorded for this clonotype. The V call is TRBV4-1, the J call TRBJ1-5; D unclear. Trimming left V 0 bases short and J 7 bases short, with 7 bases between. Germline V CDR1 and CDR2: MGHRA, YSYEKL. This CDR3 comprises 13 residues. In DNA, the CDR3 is TGCGCCAGCAGCCAAGAGTTGGGACAGCCCCAGCATTTT. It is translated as CASSQELGQPQHF.

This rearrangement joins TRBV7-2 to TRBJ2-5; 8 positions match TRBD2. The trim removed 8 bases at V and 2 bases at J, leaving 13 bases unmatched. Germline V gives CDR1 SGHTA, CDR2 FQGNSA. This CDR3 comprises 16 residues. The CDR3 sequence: CASGLAGRGPQETQYF. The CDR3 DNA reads TGTGCCAGCGGATTAGCGGGGAGGGGCCCACAAGAGACCCAGTACTTC.

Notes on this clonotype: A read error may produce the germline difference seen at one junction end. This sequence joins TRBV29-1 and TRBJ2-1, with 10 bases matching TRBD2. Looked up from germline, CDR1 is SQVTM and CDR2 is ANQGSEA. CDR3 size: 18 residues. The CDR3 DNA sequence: TGCAGCGTTGAGGTGCTGGCGACTAGCGGGCGAAAGGCCAATGAGCAGCTCTTC. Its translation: CSVEVLATSGRKANEQLF.

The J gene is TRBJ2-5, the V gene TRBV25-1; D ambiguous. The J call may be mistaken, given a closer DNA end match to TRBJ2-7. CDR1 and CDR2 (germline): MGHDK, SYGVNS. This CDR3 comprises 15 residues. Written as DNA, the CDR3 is TGTGCCAGCAGTGGGGGTGGGCAGAGGACCTACGAGCAGTACTTC. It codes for CASSGGGQRTYEQYF.

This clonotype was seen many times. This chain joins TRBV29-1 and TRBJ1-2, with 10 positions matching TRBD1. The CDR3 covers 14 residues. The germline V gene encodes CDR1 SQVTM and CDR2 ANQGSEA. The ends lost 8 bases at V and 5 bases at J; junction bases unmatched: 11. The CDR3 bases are TGCAGCACGACAGGGGGCGAGGGCGGATATGGCTACACCTTC. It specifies CSTTGGEGGYGYTF.

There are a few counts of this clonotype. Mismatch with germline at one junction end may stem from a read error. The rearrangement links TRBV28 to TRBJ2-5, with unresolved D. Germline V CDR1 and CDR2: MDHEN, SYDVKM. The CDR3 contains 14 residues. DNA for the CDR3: TGTGCCAGCAGTTCGTTAGGGATCCAAGAGGCCCAGTACTTC. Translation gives CASSSLGIQEAQYF.

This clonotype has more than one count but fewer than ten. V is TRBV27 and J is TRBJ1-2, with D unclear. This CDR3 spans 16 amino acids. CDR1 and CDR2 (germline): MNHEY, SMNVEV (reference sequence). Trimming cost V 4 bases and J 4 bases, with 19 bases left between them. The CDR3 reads CASSSPATLGFYGYTF. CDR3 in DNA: TGTGCCAGCAGTTCGCCGGCAACCCTGGGCTTCTATGGCTACACCTTC.

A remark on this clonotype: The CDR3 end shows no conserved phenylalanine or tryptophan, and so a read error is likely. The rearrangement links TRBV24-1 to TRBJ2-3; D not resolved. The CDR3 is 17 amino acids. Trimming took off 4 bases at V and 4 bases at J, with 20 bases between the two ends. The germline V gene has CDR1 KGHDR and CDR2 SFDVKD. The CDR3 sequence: CATSDEHRELPPDTQYL. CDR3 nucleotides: TGTGCCACCAGTGACGAACACCGAGAACTACCCCCAGATACGCAGTATCTT.

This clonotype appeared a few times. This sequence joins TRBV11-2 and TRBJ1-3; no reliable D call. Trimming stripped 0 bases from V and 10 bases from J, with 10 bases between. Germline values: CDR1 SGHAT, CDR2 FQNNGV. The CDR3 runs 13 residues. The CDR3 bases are TGTGCCAGCAGCTTAGATCTGGCAGCGACCATATATTTT. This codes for CASSLDLAATIYF.

The chain's CDR3 is CASSQGSFETQYF. The CDR3 DNA sequence: TGCGCCAGCAGCCAAGGGAGTTTCGAGACCCAGTACTTC. The rearrangement links TRBV4-3 to TRBJ2-5; D not resolved. Deletions cut 1 base from V and 5 bases from J, with 8 bases between. Per germline, CDR1 LGHNA and CDR2 YSLEER. This CDR3 contains 13 residues.

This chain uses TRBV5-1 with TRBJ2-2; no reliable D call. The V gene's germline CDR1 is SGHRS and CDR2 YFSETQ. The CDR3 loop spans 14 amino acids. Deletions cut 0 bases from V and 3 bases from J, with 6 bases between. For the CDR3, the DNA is TGCGCCAGCAGCTTGGTCACTGACACCGGGGAGCTGTTTTTT. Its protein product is CASSLVTDTGELFF.

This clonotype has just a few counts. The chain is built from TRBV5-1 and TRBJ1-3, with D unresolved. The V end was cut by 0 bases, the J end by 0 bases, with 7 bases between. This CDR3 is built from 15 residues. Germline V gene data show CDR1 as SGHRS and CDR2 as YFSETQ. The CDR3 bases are TGCGCCAGCAGCTTGGGGCTTGACTCTGGAAACACCATATATTTT. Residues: CASSLGLDSGNTIYF.